What follows are 4 T cell receptor beta chains derived from one specimen sequenced in a study of regulatory T cells in long-lasting Graves disease. HTBI primers from iRepertoire and Arm-PCR of CDR3 regions yielded the TCR beta libraries. TCRdb itself ran the multiplex PCR reads through MiXCR, one entry per CDR3 protein. This repertoire shows under 450,000 distinct CDR3 sequences, approximately 23% found once; its top ten account for about 27%. As for time point: persistent/refractory GD, antithyroid drugs over 5 years with positive TRAb. With RNA extracted from PBMCs as input, the TCR library was made. This material consisted of peripheral blood mononuclear cells (PBMCs), taken when the disease was refractory, from a patient treated with antithyroid drugs. These receptors were obtained from a woman aged 40 to 49 with Graves disease.

The chain employs TRBV6-1 and TRBJ1-5, with D maybe TRBD1 (5 bases). CDR1 and CDR2 from the germline V gene are MNHNS and SASEGT. The ends were cut back, 5 bases at V and 4 bases at J, with 12 bases in the middle. The CDR3 has 14 residues. CDR3 sequence reads: CASSPDRGNQPQHF. The CDR3 bases are TGTGCCAGCAGTCCTGACAGAGGGAATCAGCCCCAGCATTTT.

The chain links TRBV11-2 to TRBJ1-6; maybe TRBD1 (5 bases). The CDR3 is made up of 15 amino acids. V was clipped by 0 bases and J by 6 bases, with 9 bases between them. CDR1 is SGHAT and CDR2 is FQNNGV in the germline V gene. The CDR3 nucleotides are TGTGCCAGCAGCTTAGATTTCGGGGGTAATTCACCCCTCCACTTT. Its protein is CASSLDFGGNSPLHF.

This clonotype appeared a few times. The chain has TRBV29-1 and TRBJ1-2; maybe TRBD1 (5 bases). There are 11 residues in the CDR3. Looked up from germline, CDR1 is SQVTM and CDR2 is ANQGSEA. V lost 3 bases to trimming and J lost 8 bases, with 10 bases between them. The CDR3 DNA sequence: TGCAGCGTTGAGAGGGGCCGGGGCTACACCTTC. This codes for CSVERGRGYTF.

This clonotype was found many times. V gene TRBV29-1 combines with J gene TRBJ1-2; D is unclear. Germline V gene data show CDR1 as SQVTM and CDR2 as ANQGSEA. The CDR3 has 13 amino acids. With 7 bases removed from V and 4 bases from J, the gap between germline ends came to 16 bases. The CDR3 sequence is CSARTVTPYGYTF. The CDR3 bases are TGCAGCGCGAGGACGGTTACTCCCTATGGCTACACCTTC.